The present T cell receptor beta chain was sequenced within a study of identical twins. Each CDR3 protein is one row after TCRdb ran MiXCR on the 5' RACE reads. Of hundreds of thousands of distinct CDR3 sequences in the sample, over 9% were seen once. This same sample was also taken into another study, of yellow fever vaccine responses in identical twins.

The source is a woman aged 18-35 years in good health. Sequenced material: PBMCs.

CDR3 sequence: CASSLVPGTSRYNEQFF. The CDR3 coding sequence is TGTGCCAGCAGCTTAGTACCCGGGACTAGCCGCTACAATGAGCAGTTCTTC. The chain is built from TRBV7-8 and TRBJ2-1; TRBD2 matches 9 bases. V lost 1 base to trimming and J lost 3 bases; unmatched junction nucleotides: 7. CDR1 SGHVS and CDR2 FQNEAQ come from the germline V gene. The CDR3 runs to 17 residues.